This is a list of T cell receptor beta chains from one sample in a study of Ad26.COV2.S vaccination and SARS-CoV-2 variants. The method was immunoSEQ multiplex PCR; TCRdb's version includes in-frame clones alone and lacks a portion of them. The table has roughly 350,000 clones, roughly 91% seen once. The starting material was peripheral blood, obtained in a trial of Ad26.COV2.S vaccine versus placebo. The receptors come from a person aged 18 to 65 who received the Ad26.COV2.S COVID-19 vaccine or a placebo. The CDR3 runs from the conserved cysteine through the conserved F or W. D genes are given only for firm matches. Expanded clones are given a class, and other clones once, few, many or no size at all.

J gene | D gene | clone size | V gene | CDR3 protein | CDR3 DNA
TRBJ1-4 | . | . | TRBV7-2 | CASSFRRYEKLFF | TGTGCCAGCAGCTTCCGGCGGTATGAAAAACTGTTTTTT
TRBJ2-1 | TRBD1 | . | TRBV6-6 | CASSSPGQGEYNEQFF | TGTGCCAGCAGTTCTCCGGGACAGGGGGAGTACAATGAGCAGTTCTTC
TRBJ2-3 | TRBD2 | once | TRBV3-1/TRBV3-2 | CASSRPFAAGVTDTQYF | TGTGCCAGCAGCCGGCCCTTCGCTGCGGGGGTCACAGATACGCAGTATTTT
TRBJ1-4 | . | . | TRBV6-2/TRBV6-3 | CASSNDATNEKLFF | TGTGCCAGCAGCAACGATGCAACTAATGAAAAACTGTTTTTT
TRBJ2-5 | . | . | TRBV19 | CASSTSETQYF | TGTGCCAGTAGTACATCAGAGACCCAGTACTTC
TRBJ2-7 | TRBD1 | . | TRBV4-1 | CASSHRPGQGAIEQYF | TGCGCCAGCAGCCACCGTCCCGGACAGGGGGCAATCGAGCAGTACTTC
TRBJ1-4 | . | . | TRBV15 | CATSRPLSGDPNEKLFF | TGTGCCACCAGCAGACCCTTAAGTGGGGATCCCAATGAAAAACTGTTTTTT
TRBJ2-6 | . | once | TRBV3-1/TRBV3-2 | CASSQDLRRTPSGANVLTF | TGTGCCAGCAGCCAAGATTTACGGCGGACCCCCTCCGGGGCCAACGTCCTGACTTTC
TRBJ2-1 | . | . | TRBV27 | CASSLSPSPPTYNEQFF | TGTGCCAGCAGTTTATCGCCATCCCCTCCAACCTACAATGAGCAGTTCTTC
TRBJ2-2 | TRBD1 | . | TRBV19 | CASTLQIRTGHAGTGELFF | TGTGCCAGTACTCTACAAATCAGGACAGGCCACGCGGGCACCGGGGAGCTGTTTTTT
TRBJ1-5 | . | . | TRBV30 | CAWSPIGTLNQPQHF | TGTGCCTGGAGTCCGATCGGGACATTAAATCAGCCCCAGCATTTT
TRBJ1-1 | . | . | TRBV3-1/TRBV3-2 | CASSPTQGRGEAFF | TGTGCCAGCAGCCCCACCCAGGGGAGAGGTGAAGCTTTCTTT
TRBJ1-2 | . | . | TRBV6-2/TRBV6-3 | CASSYTALGYGYTF | TGTGCCAGCAGTTACACAGCCCTAGGCTATGGCTACACCTTC
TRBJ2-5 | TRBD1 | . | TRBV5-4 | CASSLWDRQETQYF | TGTGCCAGCAGCTTGTGGGACAGACAAGAGACCCAGTACTTC
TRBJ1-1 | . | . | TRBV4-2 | CASSQGGLRNTEAFF | TGTGCCAGCAGCCAAGGAGGACTCCGGAACACTGAAGCTTTCTTT
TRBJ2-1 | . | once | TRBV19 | CASSTLGVGSPQFF | TGTGCCAGTAGTACACTGGGGGTGGGCTCCCCCCAGTTCTTC
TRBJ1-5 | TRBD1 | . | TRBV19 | CASSTGTEFNQPQHF | TGTGCCAGTAGTACCGGGACAGAGTTCAATCAGCCCCAGCATTTT
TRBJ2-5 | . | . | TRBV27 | CASSLQAPEGTQYF | TGTGCCAGCAGTTTGCAGGCCCCGGAGGGGACCCAGTACTTC
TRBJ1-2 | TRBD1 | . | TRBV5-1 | CASSLPGTGEGYTF | TGCGCCAGCAGCTTACCCGGGACAGGGGAAGGCTACACCTTC
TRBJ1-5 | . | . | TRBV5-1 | CASSLAGINNQPQHF | TGCGCCAGCAGCTTGGCCGGGATCAACAATCAGCCCCAGCATTTT
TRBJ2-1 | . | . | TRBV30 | CAWSTPFNHWRHEQFF | TGTGCCTGGAGTACGCCTTTCAATCACTGGCGGCATGAGCAGTTCTTC
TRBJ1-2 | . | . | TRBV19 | CASSIEGRAGYTF | TGTGCCAGTAGTATAGAGGGGAGGGCTGGCTACACCTTC
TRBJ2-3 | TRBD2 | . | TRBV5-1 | CASSLGGNTDTQYF | TGCGCCAGCAGCCTGGGGGGGAACACAGATACGCAGTATTTT
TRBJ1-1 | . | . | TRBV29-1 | CSVERDGSNTEAFF | TGCAGCGTTGAGAGGGACGGATCGAACACTGAAGCTTTCTTT
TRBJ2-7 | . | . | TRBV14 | CASSQGVGLSYEQYF | TGTGCCAGCAGCCAAGGGGTCGGACTTTCCTACGAGCAGTACTTC
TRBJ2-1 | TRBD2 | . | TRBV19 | CASIGTRRNEQFF | TGTGCCAGTATAGGGACTAGAAGGAATGAGCAGTTCTTC